The present entry profiles one TCR beta chain with its context. What it recognizes is unknown. V was trimmed by 1 base and J by 6 bases, leaving 4 bases between them. CDR1 is MDHEN and CDR2 is SYDVKM in the germline V gene. The CDR3 length is 12 residues. The data originate from a study of cytomegalovirus exposure and HLA in healthy donors. Overall study results and limits: A later analysis found most CMV-associated TCR beta chains apparently HLA-restricted.

Amplification used 60 Vbeta primers and 13 Jbeta primers. Profiled with immunoSEQ multiplex PCR; TCRdb holds only in-frame clones, not every one. This table has 150,000 to 200,000 clones, 70% to 80% appearing once. The chain has TRBV28 and TRBJ1-5; D unresolved. The TCR originated in a man aged 25-45 years in good health and CMV-seronegative. Material for sequencing was PBMCs. The CDR3 DNA reads as TGTGCCAGCAGTTTATTTCTTCAGCCCCAGCATTTT. It encodes CASSLFLQPQHF.